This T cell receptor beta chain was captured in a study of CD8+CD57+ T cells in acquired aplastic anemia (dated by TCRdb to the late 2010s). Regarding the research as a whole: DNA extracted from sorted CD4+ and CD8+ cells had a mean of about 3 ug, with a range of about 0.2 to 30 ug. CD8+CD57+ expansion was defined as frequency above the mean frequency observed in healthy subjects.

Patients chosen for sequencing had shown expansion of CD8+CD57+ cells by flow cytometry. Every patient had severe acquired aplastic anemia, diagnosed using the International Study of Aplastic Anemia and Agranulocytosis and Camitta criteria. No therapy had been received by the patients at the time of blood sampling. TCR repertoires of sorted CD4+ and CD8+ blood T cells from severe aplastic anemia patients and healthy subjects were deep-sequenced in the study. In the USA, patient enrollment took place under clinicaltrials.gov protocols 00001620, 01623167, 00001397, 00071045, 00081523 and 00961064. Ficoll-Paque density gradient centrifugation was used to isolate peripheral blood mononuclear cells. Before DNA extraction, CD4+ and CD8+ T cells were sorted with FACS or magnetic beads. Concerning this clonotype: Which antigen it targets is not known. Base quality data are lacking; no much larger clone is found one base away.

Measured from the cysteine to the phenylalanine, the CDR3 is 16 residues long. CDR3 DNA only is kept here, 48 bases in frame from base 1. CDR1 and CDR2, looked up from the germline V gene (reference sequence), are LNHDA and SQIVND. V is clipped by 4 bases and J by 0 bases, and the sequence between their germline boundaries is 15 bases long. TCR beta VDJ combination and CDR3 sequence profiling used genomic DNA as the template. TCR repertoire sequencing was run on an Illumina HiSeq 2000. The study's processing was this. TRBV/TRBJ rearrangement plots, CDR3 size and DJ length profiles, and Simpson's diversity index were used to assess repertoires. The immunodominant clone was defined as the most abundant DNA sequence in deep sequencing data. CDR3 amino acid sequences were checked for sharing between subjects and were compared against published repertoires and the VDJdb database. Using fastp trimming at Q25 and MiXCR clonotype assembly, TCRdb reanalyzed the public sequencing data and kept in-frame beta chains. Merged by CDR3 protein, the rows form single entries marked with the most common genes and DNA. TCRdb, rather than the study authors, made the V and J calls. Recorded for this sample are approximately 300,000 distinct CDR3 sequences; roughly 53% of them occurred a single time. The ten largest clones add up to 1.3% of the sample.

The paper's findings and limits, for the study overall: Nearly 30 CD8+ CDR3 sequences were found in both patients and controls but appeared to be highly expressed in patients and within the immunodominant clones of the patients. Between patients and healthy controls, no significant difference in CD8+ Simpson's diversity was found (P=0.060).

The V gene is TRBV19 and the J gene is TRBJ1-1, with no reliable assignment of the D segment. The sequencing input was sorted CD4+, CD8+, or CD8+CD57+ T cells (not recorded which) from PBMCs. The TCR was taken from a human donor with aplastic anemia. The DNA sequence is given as TGTGCCAGTAGTAAGTATTGGGATACCGTGAACACTGAAGCTTTCTTT. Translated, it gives CASSKYWDTVNTEAFF. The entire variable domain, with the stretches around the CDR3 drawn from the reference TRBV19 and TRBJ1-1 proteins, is DGGITQSPKYLFRKEGQNVTLSCEQNLNHDAMYWYRQDPGQGLRLIYYSQIVNDFQKGDIAEGYSVSREKKESFPLTVTSAQKNPTAFYLCASSKYWDTVNTEAFFGQGTRLTVV.